Listed below are T cell receptor beta chains from one sample, sequenced in a study of identical twins. TCRdb reprocessed the 5' RACE reads with MiXCR, giving one entry per CDR3 protein. The sample records about 470,000 distinct CDR3 sequences, approximately 25% being singletons. This sample also appeared in a second study, on T cells expressing NK-cell markers.

The sample comprised CD4+ T cells sorted from blood. The receptors stem from a woman aged 18-29 years in good health. CDR3s include the opening cysteine and the closing phenylalanine or tryptophan. A D gene is named only where the DNA matches it firmly. Only part of the rows carry a size: once, few, many, or a class if the clone is expanded.

J gene: TRBJ2-1
V gene: TRBV3-1
CDR3 length: 13
D gene: NA
clone size: NA
CDR3 protein: CASSPKAYNEQFF
CDR3 DNA: TGTGCCAGCAGCCCTAAGGCGTACAATGAGCAGTTCTTC

J gene: TRBJ2-2
V gene: TRBV6-1
CDR3 length: 13
D gene: NA
clone size: few
CDR3 protein: CASRLGVTGELFF
CDR3 DNA: TGTGCCAGCCGTCTAGGGGTCACCGGGGAGCTGTTTTTT

J gene: TRBJ2-3
V gene: TRBV11-2
CDR3 length: 15
D gene: NA
clone size: NA
CDR3 protein: CASSSDWAKRDTQYF
CDR3 DNA: TGTGCCAGCAGCTCCGACTGGGCAAAACGAGATACGCAGTATTTT

J gene: TRBJ1-2
V gene: TRBV5-1
CDR3 length: 14
D gene: TRBD1
clone size: few
CDR3 protein: CASSLNRGNYGYTF
CDR3 DNA: TGCGCCAGCAGCTTGAACAGGGGAAACTATGGCTACACCTTC

J gene: TRBJ2-2
V gene: TRBV12-3/TRBV12-4
CDR3 length: 14
D gene: NA
clone size: few
CDR3 protein: CASSLNQGTGELFF
CDR3 DNA: TGTGCCAGCAGTTTAAATCAGGGGACCGGGGAGCTGTTTTTT

J gene: TRBJ2-1
V gene: TRBV5-1
CDR3 length: 14
D gene: NA
clone size: NA
CDR3 protein: CASSTVRAYNEQFF
CDR3 DNA: TGCGCCAGCAGCACGGTGCGGGCCTACAATGAGCAGTTCTTC

J gene: TRBJ2-5
V gene: TRBV27
CDR3 length: 14
D gene: TRBD1
clone size: few
CDR3 protein: CASSFTGGLETQYF
CDR3 DNA: TGTGCCAGCAGTTTCACAGGGGGCTTAGAGACCCAGTACTTC

J gene: TRBJ2-5
V gene: TRBV5-5
CDR3 length: 13
D gene: NA
clone size: NA
CDR3 protein: CASSLDVGETQYF
CDR3 DNA: TGTGCCAGCAGCTTGGACGTTGGGGAGACCCAGTACTTC

J gene: TRBJ2-5
V gene: TRBV20-1
CDR3 length: 12
D gene: NA
clone size: many
CDR3 protein: CSAKGPQETQYF
CDR3 DNA: TGCAGTGCTAAGGGCCCACAAGAGACCCAGTACTTC

J gene: TRBJ2-7
V gene: TRBV10-3
CDR3 length: 12
D gene: NA
clone size: NA
CDR3 protein: CAIGAGAGEQYF
CDR3 DNA: TGTGCCATCGGGGCAGGCGCTGGCGAGCAGTACTTC

J gene: TRBJ1-2
V gene: TRBV12-3/TRBV12-4
CDR3 length: 15
D gene: NA
clone size: few
CDR3 protein: CASSSSGATNYGYTF
CDR3 DNA: TGTGCCAGCAGCTCCAGCGGGGCAACTAACTATGGCTACACCTTC

J gene: TRBJ2-3
V gene: TRBV5-1
CDR3 length: 16
D gene: NA
clone size: few
CDR3 protein: CASSLSPASGTDTQYF
CDR3 DNA: TGCGCCAGCAGCTTGTCTCCGGCTAGCGGCACAGATACGCAGTATTTT

J gene: TRBJ1-1
V gene: TRBV29-1
CDR3 length: 13
D gene: NA
clone size: NA
CDR3 protein: CSAGTRPLRRAFF
CDR3 DNA: TGCAGCGCTGGGACAAGGCCCCTTCGCCGTGCTTTCTTT

J gene: TRBJ2-7
V gene: TRBV14
CDR3 length: 16
D gene: TRBD1
clone size: NA
CDR3 protein: CASSQTPGQGIHEQYF
CDR3 DNA: TGTGCCAGCAGCCAAACTCCGGGACAGGGAATCCACGAGCAGTACTTC

J gene: TRBJ2-7
V gene: TRBV12-3/TRBV12-4
CDR3 length: 14
D gene: NA
clone size: NA
CDR3 protein: CASSFFGHHYEQYF
CDR3 DNA: TGTGCCAGCAGTTTTTTTGGGCATCATTACGAGCAGTACTTC

J gene: TRBJ1-5
V gene: TRBV6-5
CDR3 length: 15
D gene: TRBD1
clone size: few
CDR3 protein: CASSYRTGLDQPQHF
CDR3 DNA: TGTGCCAGCAGTTATCGGACAGGCCTAGATCAGCCCCAGCATTTT

J gene: TRBJ2-1
V gene: TRBV6-1
CDR3 length: 14
D gene: NA
clone size: NA
CDR3 protein: CASRGRNHGNEQFF
CDR3 DNA: TGTGCCAGCCGGGGGCGGAATCATGGAAATGAGCAGTTCTTC

J gene: TRBJ2-3
V gene: TRBV5-1
CDR3 length: 16
D gene: NA
clone size: few
CDR3 protein: CASSRGTEASTDTQYF
CDR3 DNA: TGCGCCAGCAGCCGAGGAACGGAAGCAAGCACAGATACGCAGTATTTT

J gene: TRBJ1-2
V gene: TRBV12-3/TRBV12-4
CDR3 length: 11
D gene: NA
clone size: NA
CDR3 protein: CASMGDYGYTF
CDR3 DNA: TGTGCCAGCATGGGAGATTATGGCTACACCTTC

J gene: TRBJ2-1
V gene: TRBV20-1
CDR3 length: 15
D gene: TRBD2
clone size: NA
CDR3 protein: CSAPVTASGSNEQFF
CDR3 DNA: TGCAGTGCCCCTGTAACCGCTAGCGGGAGCAATGAGCAGTTCTTC

J gene: TRBJ2-3
V gene: TRBV20-1
CDR3 length: 15
D gene: TRBD2
clone size: NA
CDR3 protein: CSARDSGGASDTQYF
CDR3 DNA: TGCAGTGCTAGAGACAGCGGGGGGGCCTCCGATACGCAGTATTTT

J gene: TRBJ2-5
V gene: TRBV7-8
CDR3 length: 14
D gene: TRBD2
clone size: few
CDR3 protein: CASSVGLGKETQYF
CDR3 DNA: TGTGCCAGCAGCGTTGGACTAGGGAAAGAGACCCAGTACTTC

J gene: TRBJ1-1
V gene: TRBV27
CDR3 length: 15
D gene: TRBD1
clone size: NA
CDR3 protein: CASSSNRGVNTEAFF
CDR3 DNA: TGTGCCAGCAGTTCAAACAGGGGGGTGAACACTGAAGCTTTCTTT

J gene: TRBJ1-5
V gene: TRBV6-2/TRBV6-3
CDR3 length: 15
D gene: NA
clone size: NA
CDR3 protein: CASSFGTRVNQPQHF
CDR3 DNA: TGTGCCAGCAGTTTCGGGACCAGAGTAAATCAGCCCCAGCATTTT

J gene: TRBJ2-1
V gene: TRBV7-9
CDR3 length: 17
D gene: TRBD2
clone size: NA
CDR3 protein: CASSLIPTSGGSHEQFF
CDR3 DNA: TGTGCCAGCAGCTTAATCCCGACTAGCGGGGGTTCACATGAGCAGTTCTTC

J gene: TRBJ2-1
V gene: TRBV29-1
CDR3 length: 15
D gene: TRBD2
clone size: many
CDR3 protein: CSGGTSGNFYNEQFF
CDR3 DNA: TGCAGCGGGGGAACTAGCGGTAACTTCTACAATGAGCAGTTCTTC

J gene: TRBJ1-2
V gene: TRBV3-1
CDR3 length: 15
D gene: NA
clone size: NA
CDR3 protein: CASSQRGGRHYGYTF
CDR3 DNA: TGTGCCAGCAGCCAGAGGGGCGGCAGACACTATGGCTACACCTTC

J gene: TRBJ2-1
V gene: TRBV27
CDR3 length: 13
D gene: TRBD2
clone size: few
CDR3 protein: CASRLAGESEQFF
CDR3 DNA: TGTGCCAGCAGACTAGCGGGGGAATCTGAGCAGTTCTTC

J gene: TRBJ1-1
V gene: TRBV5-6
CDR3 length: 16
D gene: NA
clone size: few
CDR3 protein: CASSLAQWPLNTEAFF
CDR3 DNA: TGTGCCAGCAGCTTGGCACAGTGGCCCTTGAACACTGAAGCTTTCTTT

J gene: TRBJ1-4
V gene: TRBV5-1
CDR3 length: 15
D gene: TRBD1
clone size: few
CDR3 protein: CASSGGTGAAEKLFF
CDR3 DNA: TGCGCCAGCAGCGGCGGGACAGGGGCGGCTGAAAAACTGTTTTTT

J gene: TRBJ2-1
V gene: TRBV4-3
CDR3 length: 15
D gene: NA
clone size: NA
CDR3 protein: CASSHTDSSYNEQFF
CDR3 DNA: TGCGCCAGCAGCCACACAGATTCCTCCTACAATGAGCAGTTCTTC

J gene: TRBJ1-6
V gene: TRBV7-2
CDR3 length: 14
D gene: NA
clone size: NA
CDR3 protein: CASSYTYGNSPLHF
CDR3 DNA: TGTGCCAGCAGTTACACCTATGGCAATTCACCCCTCCACTTT

J gene: TRBJ2-7
V gene: TRBV5-1
CDR3 length: 13
D gene: NA
clone size: few
CDR3 protein: CASSQGQFYEQYF
CDR3 DNA: TGCGCCAGCAGCCAAGGACAGTTTTACGAGCAGTACTTC

J gene: TRBJ2-2
V gene: TRBV5-8
CDR3 length: 15
D gene: NA
clone size: NA
CDR3 protein: CASSEARTGGRELFF
CDR3 DNA: TGTGCCAGCAGTGAAGCCCGGACTGGAGGCCGGGAGCTGTTTTTT

J gene: TRBJ1-6
V gene: TRBV7-9
CDR3 length: 17
D gene: NA
clone size: NA
CDR3 protein: CASSRIQGIFYNSPLHF
CDR3 DNA: TGTGCCAGCAGTCGGATACAGGGAATTTTCTATAATTCACCCCTCCACTTT

J gene: TRBJ2-7
V gene: TRBV3-1
CDR3 length: 11
D gene: NA
clone size: NA
CDR3 protein: CASSQDYEQYF
CDR3 DNA: TGTGCCAGCAGCCAAGATTACGAGCAGTACTTC

J gene: TRBJ2-2
V gene: TRBV10-3
CDR3 length: 15
D gene: TRBD1
clone size: NA
CDR3 protein: CAISEGTARTGVLFF
CDR3 DNA: TGTGCCATCAGTGAGGGGACAGCGAGAACCGGGGTGCTGTTTTTT

J gene: TRBJ2-7
V gene: TRBV11-2
CDR3 length: 17
D gene: NA
clone size: NA
CDR3 protein: CASSLELGLAQGYEQYF
CDR3 DNA: TGTGCCAGCAGCTTAGAGTTGGGGCTAGCGCAAGGGTACGAGCAGTACTTC

J gene: TRBJ2-1
V gene: TRBV12-3/TRBV12-4
CDR3 length: 13
D gene: TRBD1
clone size: NA
CDR3 protein: CASSFDRGNEQFF
CDR3 DNA: TGTGCCAGCAGTTTCGACAGGGGTAATGAGCAGTTCTTC

J gene: TRBJ2-2
V gene: TRBV2
CDR3 length: 13
D gene: NA
clone size: NA
CDR3 protein: CAASVSGTGELFF
CDR3 DNA: TGTGCCGCAAGCGTTAGCGGAACCGGGGAGCTGTTTTTT

J gene: TRBJ2-3
V gene: TRBV6-5
CDR3 length: 13
D gene: NA
clone size: NA
CDR3 protein: CASSYSATDTQYF
CDR3 DNA: TGTGCCAGCAGTTACTCGGCAACAGATACGCAGTATTTT

J gene: TRBJ2-5
V gene: TRBV12-5
CDR3 length: 15
D gene: NA
clone size: NA
CDR3 protein: CASGLPSDTQETQYF
CDR3 DNA: TGTGCTAGTGGTTTGCCCTCAGACACCCAAGAGACCCAGTACTTC

J gene: TRBJ2-7
V gene: TRBV20-1
CDR3 length: 17
D gene: TRBD2
clone size: NA
CDR3 protein: CSAYRPLSGGDFYEQYF
CDR3 DNA: TGCAGTGCTTACCGCCCTCTTAGCGGGGGGGACTTCTACGAGCAGTACTTC

J gene: TRBJ2-3
V gene: TRBV20-1
CDR3 length: 15
D gene: NA
clone size: NA
CDR3 protein: CSARDGVLGTDTQYF
CDR3 DNA: TGCAGTGCTAGAGATGGGGTCTTAGGCACAGATACGCAGTATTTT

J gene: TRBJ1-5
V gene: TRBV6-2/TRBV6-3
CDR3 length: 12
D gene: NA
clone size: NA
CDR3 protein: CASSSLGGLNLF
CDR3 DNA: TGTGCCAGCAGTTCCCTCGGGGGTCTCAATCTATTT

J gene: TRBJ2-1
V gene: TRBV4-2
CDR3 length: 15
D gene: NA
clone size: few
CDR3 protein: CASSQEGASYNEQFF
CDR3 DNA: TGTGCCAGCAGCCAAGAGGGGGCCTCCTACAATGAGCAGTTCTTC

J gene: TRBJ1-4
V gene: TRBV5-1
CDR3 length: 14
D gene: NA
clone size: NA
CDR3 protein: CASSLGQEGEKLFF
CDR3 DNA: TGCGCCAGCAGCTTGGGACAGGAAGGAGAAAAACTGTTTTTT

J gene: TRBJ2-4
V gene: TRBV12-3/TRBV12-4
CDR3 length: 14
D gene: TRBD1
clone size: NA
CDR3 protein: CASRGQGIKNIQYF
CDR3 DNA: TGTGCCAGCAGAGGACAGGGGATCAAAAACATTCAGTACTTC

J gene: TRBJ2-5
V gene: TRBV20-1
CDR3 length: 13
D gene: NA
clone size: few
CDR3 protein: CSAESLGPETQYF
CDR3 DNA: TGCAGTGCCGAATCCCTGGGCCCAGAGACCCAGTACTTC

J gene: TRBJ2-5
V gene: TRBV29-1
CDR3 length: 14
D gene: NA
clone size: NA
CDR3 protein: CSVPGATYQETQYF
CDR3 DNA: TGCAGCGTCCCGGGGGCGACGTACCAAGAGACCCAGTACTTC

J gene: TRBJ1-5
V gene: TRBV20-1
CDR3 length: 15
D gene: NA
clone size: NA
CDR3 protein: CSARIPGGSNQPQHF
CDR3 DNA: TGCAGTGCTAGAATACCAGGTGGGAGCAATCAGCCCCAGCATTTT

J gene: TRBJ2-1
V gene: TRBV7-2
CDR3 length: 15
D gene: NA
clone size: NA
CDR3 protein: CASSLDRRSYNEQFF
CDR3 DNA: TGTGCCAGCAGCTTAGATCGTCGGTCCTACAATGAGCAGTTCTTC

J gene: TRBJ1-1
V gene: TRBV18
CDR3 length: 12
D gene: NA
clone size: NA
CDR3 protein: CASSPGGPEAFF
CDR3 DNA: TGTGCCAGCTCGCCGGGGGGACCGGAAGCTTTCTTT

J gene: TRBJ1-1
V gene: TRBV2
CDR3 length: 14
D gene: TRBD1
clone size: few
CDR3 protein: CASSRDREETEAFF
CDR3 DNA: TGTGCCAGCAGTCGGGACAGGGAGGAGACTGAAGCTTTCTTT

J gene: TRBJ1-5
V gene: TRBV6-5
CDR3 length: 14
D gene: NA
clone size: many
CDR3 protein: CASSYRGGNQPQHF
CDR3 DNA: TGTGCCAGCAGTTACCGGGGCGGGAATCAGCCCCAGCATTTT

J gene: TRBJ2-7
V gene: TRBV20-1
CDR3 length: 14
D gene: TRBD2
clone size: few
CDR3 protein: CSASASGRAYEQYF
CDR3 DNA: TGCAGTGCTAGTGCTAGCGGGAGGGCCTACGAGCAGTACTTC

J gene: TRBJ2-7
V gene: TRBV28
CDR3 length: 14
D gene: NA
clone size: NA
CDR3 protein: CASSPLAPRREQYF
CDR3 DNA: TGTGCCAGCAGCCCCCTGGCCCCCAGAAGGGAGCAGTACTTC

J gene: TRBJ2-1
V gene: TRBV20-1
CDR3 length: 18
D gene: TRBD2
clone size: NA
CDR3 protein: CSAGKTSGRGDDYNEQFF
CDR3 DNA: TGCAGTGCTGGAAAGACTAGCGGGAGAGGGGACGATTACAATGAGCAGTTCTTC

J gene: TRBJ1-1
V gene: TRBV5-1
CDR3 length: 15
D gene: TRBD1
clone size: few
CDR3 protein: CASSLMGQGSTEAFF
CDR3 DNA: TGCGCCAGCAGCTTGATGGGACAGGGTTCTACTGAAGCTTTCTTT